This TCR beta chain was recovered during a study of identical twins. TCRdb redid the calling of the 5' RACE reads with MiXCR, one entry per CDR3 protein. In the table there are about 200,000 distinct CDR3 sequences, 6.5% of which are singletons. The CDR3 contains 11 residues. In germline, CDR1 is MNHEY, CDR2 SVGAGI. This clonotype showed up many times. At one of its ends the junction is not consistent with the germline gene, which may arise from a read error. This sample also belongs to another study, concerning T cells expressing NK-cell markers.

The chain uses TRBV6-5 and TRBJ2-1; the match to TRBD2 covers 9 bases. The specimen sequenced was CD8+ T cells sorted from blood. This sequence originates from a woman aged 18 to 35 in good health. CDR3 region: CASKEREERFF. In nucleotides, the CDR3 is TGTGCCAGCAAAGAGCGGGAGGAGCGGTTCTTC.